These T cell receptor beta chains were read from a single sample in a study of Tregs in tolerant kidney transplant recipients. The data were produced by immunoSEQ multiplex PCR, yet TCRdb's version contains in-frame clones alone and is incomplete. In the table there are hundreds of thousands of clones, around 82% of which are singletons. Material: CD4+ T cells from blood. The origin of the receptors is a human donor in good health. The CDR3 runs from the conserved cysteine through the conserved F or W. The order of the fields is CDR3 length, V gene, J gene, CDR3 protein.

17	TRBV5-1	TRBJ2-7	CASSLGFGGGGVYEQYF
15	TRBV6-5	TRBJ2-3	CASSSSGGSTDTQYF
16	TRBV5-1	TRBJ2-1	CASSTLPSGTNNEQFF
16	TRBV2	TRBJ2-3	CASSELAGGSTDTQYF
15	TRBV5-1	TRBJ2-7	CASSLGTVSSYEQYF
18	TRBV11-3	TRBJ2-3	CASSPRSLAGGPSGTQYF
14	TRBV18	TRBJ2-4	CASSPGPDKNIQYF
14	TRBV2	TRBJ2-7	CASSDQGVNYEQYF
16	TRBV6-6	TRBJ2-7	CASSYSKLARVYEQYF
14	TRBV5-5	TRBJ2-5	CASSLGGRGKTQYF
16	TRBV11-2	TRBJ2-3	CASSPHLTGYTDTQYF
16	TRBV5-1	TRBJ2-5	CASSLAVAGAQETQYF
12	TRBV19	TRBJ2-7	CASSIVGYEQYF
16	TRBV6-6	TRBJ2-3	CASSSHGDRGTDTQYF
15	TRBV7-8	.	CASSDPGTSLYEQYF
11	TRBV2	TRBJ2-1	CASSLTEGEFF
16	TRBV7-3	TRBJ1-2	CASSRMDRGRNYGYTF
14	TRBV29-1	TRBJ1-1	CSVGGTVMNTEAFF
15	TRBV25-1	TRBJ1-1	CASRPPWTLNTEAFF
13	TRBV19	TRBJ2-1	CASSPTGRNEQFF
13	TRBV10-3	TRBJ1-1	CAISAHPGTEAFF
11	TRBV6-6	TRBJ1-2	CASLRDYGYTF
15	TRBV15	TRBJ2-5	CATSRDGTGLGTQYF
14	TRBV2	TRBJ2-3	CASRSRGSRDTQYF
15	TRBV7-9	TRBJ2-5	CASSPGQGNGETQYF
16	TRBV14	TRBJ2-3	CASSQEYGTLTDTQYF
18	TRBV4-2	TRBJ1-5	CASSHLLRDRDGNQPQHF
16	TRBV15	TRBJ2-3	CATSRGTGGSTDTQYF